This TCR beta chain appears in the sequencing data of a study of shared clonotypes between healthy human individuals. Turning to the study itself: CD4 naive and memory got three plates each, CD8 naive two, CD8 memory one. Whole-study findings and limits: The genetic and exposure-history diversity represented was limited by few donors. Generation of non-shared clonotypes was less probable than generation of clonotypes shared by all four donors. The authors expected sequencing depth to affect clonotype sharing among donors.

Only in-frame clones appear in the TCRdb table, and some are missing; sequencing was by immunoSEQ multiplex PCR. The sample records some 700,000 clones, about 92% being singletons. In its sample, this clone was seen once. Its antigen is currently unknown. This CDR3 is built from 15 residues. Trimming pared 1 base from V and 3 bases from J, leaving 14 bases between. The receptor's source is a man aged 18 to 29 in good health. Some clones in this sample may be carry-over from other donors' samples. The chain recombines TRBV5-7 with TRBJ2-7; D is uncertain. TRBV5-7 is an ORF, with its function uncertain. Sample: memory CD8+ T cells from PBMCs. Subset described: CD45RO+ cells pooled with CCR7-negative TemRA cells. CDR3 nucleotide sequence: TGTGCCAGCAGCTTGTGTACGGAATCGAGCTACGAGCAGTACTTC. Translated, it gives CASSLCTESSYEQYF.